A single sample gave rise to the 27 T cell receptor beta chains below, sequenced in a study of vaccination and CD4 T cells after COVID-19. As to treatment: approximately nine-day PBMC culture with coronavirus spike peptide pools or control peptides (ViraFEST assay). The antigens for these receptors are not known. Sequencing of DNA taken from cultured CD4+ T cells relied on the Oncomine TCR Beta short-read assay. TCRdb ran MiXCR on the PCR reads and lists one entry per CDR3 protein. Among roughly 8,600 distinct CDR3 sequences, about three quarters were seen once, and the ten largest hold more than 25%. Material: CD4+ T cells from blood, cultured in vitro. The receptor source for this set is a human donor who had recovered from COVID-19.

In DNA form, the CDR3 reads TGTGCCAGCAGTGACCCCAACAGGGATGATGGCTACACCTTC. Amino acids: CASSDPNRDDGYTF. The V gene is TRBV25-1, the J gene TRBJ1-2; weak D call: TRBD1 (6 bases). Germline values: CDR1 MGHDK, CDR2 SYGVNS. The CDR3 sequence is 14 residues long. V shed 3 bases and J shed 6 bases, with 14 bases lying between them.

The genes are TRBV5-4 and TRBJ1-2; no definite D call. This CDR3 contains 13 residues. CDR1 and CDR2 (germline): SGHNT, YYREEE (reference sequence). Trimming cost V 0 bases and J 0 bases, with 3 bases left between them. The chain's CDR3 is CASSLGANYGYTF. CDR3 DNA: TGTGCCAGCAGCTTGGGGGCTAACTATGGCTACACCTTC.

The chain has TRBV30 and TRBJ2-1; D might be TRBD2 (5 bases). Germline CDR1 reads GTSNPN; CDR2 reads SVGIG (reference sequence). V was trimmed by 5 bases and J by 9 bases, leaving 11 bases between them. The CDR3 loop spans 11 amino acids. The DNA for the CDR3 is TGTGCCTGGGAGGGCCGGGGTGAGCAGTTCTTC. Translating gives CAWEGRGEQFF.

The V gene is TRBV6-2 or TRBV6-3, the J gene TRBJ2-1, with 10 nucleotides matching TRBD1. Germline V CDR1 and CDR2: MNHEY, SVGEGT. The ends lost 6 bases at V and 8 bases at J; junction bases unmatched: 4. The CDR3 contains 13 residues. The CDR3 loop reads CASRGQGYHEQFF. The DNA of the CDR3 is TGTGCCAGCAGGGGACAGGGGTACCATGAGCAGTTCTTC.

The J gene is TRBJ1-5, the V gene TRBV27, with 10 bases identical to TRBD1. The CDR3 loop spans 13 amino acids. Germline V CDR1 and CDR2: MNHEY, SMNVEV (reference sequence). The V gene end was trimmed by 3 bases and the J gene end by 9 bases; junction bases not matched to a gene: 2. This CDR3 is CASSLWDRGPQHF. Here the CDR3 DNA reads TGTGCCAGCAGTTTGTGGGACAGGGGGCCCCAGCATTTT.

This clonotype was seen just once. This rearrangement joins TRBV6-1 to TRBJ1-2; D is perhaps TRBD1 (5 bases). V lost 2 bases, J lost 5 bases, and 18 bases lay in between. The CDR3 loop spans 16 amino acids. Germline V gene sequence: CDR1 MNHNS, CDR2 SASEGT. The CDR3 coding sequence is TGTGCCAGCAGTGAAAGTGGGGCAGGCCTCAGGTATGGCTACACCTTC. Translated, it gives CASSESGAGLRYGYTF.

The chain employs TRBV6-5 and TRBJ2-7; 11 bases match TRBD2. The CDR3 sequence is 15 residues long. V gave up 4 bases and J gave up 7 bases; unmatched junction bases: 9. Per germline, CDR1 MNHEY and CDR2 SVGAGI. CDR3 region: CASSSIVAGGREQYF. DNA of the CDR3: TGTGCCAGCAGTTCGATCGTAGCGGGAGGGCGGGAGCAGTACTTC.

The gene calls are TRBV11-3 and TRBJ1-1; D not certain. The germline CDR1 and CDR2 sequences are SGHNT and YENEEA. V was clipped by 0 bases and J by 7 bases, with 3 bases between them. This CDR3 has 11 amino acids. The CDR3, as DNA: TGTGCCAGCAGCTTAGAGAGTGAAGCTTTCTTT. Translation: CASSLESEAFF.

CDR3 DNA sequence: TGTGCCATCAGTTCCCCAAGCGGGATCGACACAGATACGCAGTATTTT. Its translation is CAISSPSGIDTDTQYF. This rearrangement joins TRBV10-3 to TRBJ2-3; 7 bases are a match to TRBD2. From germline, CDR1 is ENHRY and CDR2 SYGVKD. The CDR3 consists of 16 residues. V gave up 5 bases and J gave up 2 bases; unmatched junction bases: 10.

The rearrangement uses TRBV20-1 and TRBJ1-2; D is perhaps TRBD1 (6 bases). CDR3 length equals 16 residues. V lost 2 bases to trimming and J lost 3 bases, with 19 bases between them. Germline V gene data show CDR1 as DFQATT and CDR2 as SNEGSKA (reference sequence). CDR3 nucleotide sequence: TGCAGTGCTAGATTTACGGACAGCCCCTGGGACTATGGCTACACCTTC. Residues: CSARFTDSPWDYGYTF.

The chain uses TRBV29-1 and TRBJ2-7, with D unclear. The length of the CDR3 is 15 residues. Trimming removed 5 bases from V and 0 bases from J, with 17 bases in between. Germline V gene sequence: CDR1 SQVTM, CDR2 ANQGSEA. This CDR3 is CSVSAPPGNSYEQYF. The CDR3 coding sequence is TGCAGCGTTTCTGCCCCCCCGGGCAACTCCTACGAGCAGTACTTC.

This chain links TRBV5-4 with TRBJ1-4; the D gene is possibly TRBD1 (5 bases). This CDR3 has 16 amino acids. V was trimmed by 0 bases and J by 2 bases, leaving 11 bases between them. Germline V CDR1 and CDR2: SGHNT, YYREEE (reference sequence). CDR3 region: CASSLDPGGTNEKLFF. Here the CDR3 DNA reads TGTGCCAGCAGCTTGGATCCGGGGGGTACTAATGAAAAACTGTTTTTT.

The chain joins TRBV2 to TRBJ1-2; unclear D gene. Trimming pared 2 bases from V and 11 bases from J, leaving 12 bases between. The CDR3 runs 12 residues. Germline loops: CDR1 SNHLY, CDR2 FYNNEI. This CDR3 reads CASSEQASTYTF. The CDR3 bases are TGTGCCAGCAGTGAACAGGCGTCTACTTACACCTTC.

The chain joins TRBV2 to TRBJ1-5; D remains unclear. Between the trimmed V and J ends, which lost 3 bases and 0 bases, there was a span of 6 bases. The V gene's germline CDR1 is SNHLY and CDR2 FYNNEI. The CDR3 has 14 residues. The CDR3 sequence is CASSDLVSNQPQHF. For the CDR3, the DNA is TGTGCCAGCAGTGATTTGGTTAGCAATCAGCCCCAGCATTTT.

For the CDR3, the DNA is TGCGCCAGCAGTCACCCGGGACAGGCGGGCACTGAAGCTTTCTTT. The encoded protein is CASSHPGQAGTEAFF. The chain is built from TRBV23-1 and TRBJ1-1, with 8 nucleotides matching TRBD1. TRBV23-1 is an ORF, with its function uncertain. The ends lost 3 bases at V and 4 bases at J; junction bases unmatched: 7. CDR3 size: 15 residues.

The chain recombines TRBV7-8 with TRBJ2-5; D gene ambiguous. The germline V gene encodes CDR1 SGHVS and CDR2 FQNEAQ. The CDR3 extends over 12 amino acids. V was cut by 1 base and J by 4 bases, with 4 bases left in between. The CDR3 region is CASSLGRETQYF. CDR3 coding DNA: TGTGCCAGCAGCTTAGGGAGAGAGACCCAGTACTTC. The full variable domain, completed using reference TRBV7-8 and TRBJ2-5, is GAGVSQSPRYKVAKRGQDVALRCDPISGHVSLFWYQQALGQGPEFLTYFQNEAQLDKSGLPSDRFFAERPEGSVSTLKIQRTQQEDSAVYLCASSLGRETQYFGPGTRLLVL.

The gene calls are TRBV6-5 and TRBJ1-1, with no clear D. The CDR3 sequence is 13 residues long. Germline V gives CDR1 MNHEY, CDR2 SVGAGI. V was clipped by 0 bases and J by 3 bases, with 5 bases between them. The CDR3 nucleotides read TGTGCCAGCAGTTACTCAACGGACACTGAAGCTTTCTTT. It encodes CASSYSTDTEAFF.

The V and J genes are TRBV7-2 and TRBJ2-5, with 9 bases lining up with TRBD2. There are 17 residues in the CDR3. Germline loops: CDR1 SGHTA, CDR2 FQGNSA. V gave up 5 bases and J gave up 5 bases; unmatched junction bases: 15. This chain's CDR3 is CASSPGSGGGARETQYF. In DNA form, the CDR3 reads TGTGCCAGCAGCCCCGGGTCCGGCGGGGGGGCCCGGGAGACCCAGTACTTC.

The rearrangement uses TRBV27 and TRBJ2-5; D may be TRBD2 (7 bases). There are 16 residues in the CDR3. V lost 4 bases, J lost 5 bases, and 20 bases lay in between. Germline V gene sequence: CDR1 MNHEY, CDR2 SMNVEV (reference sequence). This CDR3 is CASSWGGTQGGETQYF. The CDR3 DNA is TGTGCCAGCAGTTGGGGGGGGACACAGGGAGGCGAGACCCAGTACTTC.

This rearrangement joins TRBV25-1 to TRBJ2-2, with D tentatively TRBD2 (6 bases). CDR3 size: 14 residues. V dropped 6 bases and J dropped 5 bases, with 13 bases sitting between them. The germline gives CDR1 MGHDK, CDR2 SYGVNS. CDR3 in amino acids: CASSLGTVTGELFF. In nucleotides, the CDR3 is TGTGCCAGCAGCCTCGGGACTGTGACCGGGGAGCTGTTTTTT.

This clonotype is large by share. V usage is TRBV6-2 or TRBV6-3 and J usage is TRBJ2-5; D may be TRBD1 (6 bases). V was pared by 6 bases and J by 5 bases, with 13 bases between. The germline V gene has CDR1 MNHEY and CDR2 SVGEGT. The CDR3 totals 13 residues. The CDR3 DNA reads TGTGCCAGCAGCTTTACAGGGTTGGAGACCCAGTACTTC. Protein product: CASSFTGLETQYF.

The chain is built from TRBV2 and TRBJ1-1; the D gene is possibly TRBD1 (6 bases). From germline, CDR1 is SNHLY and CDR2 FYNNEI. Trimming cost V 4 bases and J 3 bases, with 9 bases left between them. The CDR3 totals 13 residues. CDR3 bases: TGTGCCAGCAGTGCACAGGGTGACACTGAAGCTTTCTTT. This encodes CASSAQGDTEAFF.

The genes are TRBV27 and TRBJ1-1; a possible D gene is TRBD1 (5 bases). The CDR3 is 13 residues long. Trimming removed 2 bases from V and 7 bases from J, with 11 bases in between. The germline V gene encodes CDR1 MNHEY and CDR2 SMNVEV (reference sequence). The CDR3 nucleotides are TGTGCCAGCAGTTTAAAGGTAGACAGTGAAGCTTTCTTT. It codes for CASSLKVDSEAFF.

This clonotype was counted between two and nine times. The chain is built from TRBV2 and TRBJ2-3, with a possible D match to TRBD1 (7 bases). The germline V gene encodes CDR1 SNHLY and CDR2 FYNNEI. The length of the CDR3 is 15 residues. V lost 6 bases and J lost 5, with 18 bases in between. The CDR3 DNA reads TGTGCCAGCAGCCTAGGGGCAGGGGGGATAGATACGCAGTATTTT. Its translation is CASSLGAGGIDTQYF.

The chain joins TRBV15 to TRBJ2-5; D is undetermined. Trimming took 0 bases from V and 2 from J, leaving 7 bases between them. The germline V gene has CDR1 LNHNV and CDR2 YYDKDF (reference sequence). CDR3 size: 14 residues. Here the CDR3 DNA reads TGTGCCACCAGCAGAGATCAGCCACAAGAGACCCAGTACTTC. Its translation: CATSRDQPQETQYF. The variable domain in full, completed from reference TRBV15 and TRBJ2-5, reads DAMVIQNPRYQVTQFGKPVTLSCSQTLNHNVMYWYQQKSSQAPKLLFHYYDKDFNNEADTPDNFQSRRPNTSFCFLDIRSPGLGDTAMYLCATSRDQPQETQYFGPGTRLLVL.

This clonotype showed up just a few times. The V gene is TRBV7-8, the J gene TRBJ2-2; tentatively, D is TRBD1 or TRBD2 (5 bases each). The germline gives CDR1 SGHVS, CDR2 FQNEAQ. The germline V and J ends were trimmed by 4 bases and 0 bases, with 6 bases remaining between them. The CDR3 spans 14 residues. The CDR3: CASSSGPNTGELFF. The CDR3 DNA reads TGTGCCAGCAGCTCGGGACCGAACACCGGGGAGCTGTTTTTT.

This clonotype has just a few counts. The chain recombines TRBV6-1 with TRBJ1-1; TRBD1 matches at 7 bases. CDR1 is MNHNS and CDR2 is SASEGT in the germline V gene. The CDR3 has 15 amino acids. V was pared by 3 bases and J by 1 base, with 5 bases of the junction left unmatched. CDR3 nucleotide sequence: TGTGCCAGCAGTGACCCCGGGACAGCGAACACTGAAGCTTTCTTT. The encoded protein is CASSDPGTANTEAFF.